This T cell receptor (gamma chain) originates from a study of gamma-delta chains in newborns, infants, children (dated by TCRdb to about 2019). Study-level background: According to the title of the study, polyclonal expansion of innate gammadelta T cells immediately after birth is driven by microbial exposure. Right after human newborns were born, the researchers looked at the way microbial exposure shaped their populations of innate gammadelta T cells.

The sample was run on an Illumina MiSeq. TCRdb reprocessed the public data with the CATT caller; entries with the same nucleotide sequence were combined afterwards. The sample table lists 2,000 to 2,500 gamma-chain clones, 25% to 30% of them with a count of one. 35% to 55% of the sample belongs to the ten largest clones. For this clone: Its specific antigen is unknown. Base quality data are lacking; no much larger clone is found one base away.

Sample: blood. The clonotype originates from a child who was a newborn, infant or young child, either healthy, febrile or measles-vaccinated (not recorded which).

The DNA reads as follows: TGTGCCACTGGTTGGTTCAAGATATTT. The translation is CATGWFKIF. The V and J segments used are TRGV8 and TRGJP1. Trimmed from V: 10 bases; trimmed from J: 7 bases; junction bases lacking a gene match: 0. Based on the germline V gene, the CDR1 and CDR2 sequences are VENAVY and YDSYNSRV. Counted from cysteine to phenylalanine, this CDR3 has 9 amino acids. The kept DNA is CDR3 alone, 27 bases in frame from the first base.